This passage covers 18 T cell receptor beta chains from one sample sequenced in a study of blood T cell repertoires in COVID-19. TCRdb keeps only in-frame clones here, not all; method: immunoSEQ multiplex PCR. The table has nearly 200,000 clones, about 80% seen once. Sequencing was carried out using peripheral blood. These receptors all come from a human donor with acute or convalescent COVID-19. The donor label of this sample is uncertain.

The chain employs TRBV7-2 and TRBJ2-7; no definite D call. V shed 4 bases and J shed 1 base, with 14 bases lying between them. CDR1 and CDR2 (germline): SGHTA, FQGNSA. This CDR3 contains 15 residues. The CDR3 nucleotides read TGTGCCAGCAGCTCGGTTTCGCTCCTTTCCTACGAGCAGTACTTC. This codes for CASSSVSLLSYEQYF.

The DNA of the CDR3 is TGTGCCAGTAGTTCTCTGACAGGGGGCTACGAGCAGTACTTC. It specifies CASSSLTGGYEQYF. The rearrangement uses TRBV19 and TRBJ2-7; 9 nucleotides match TRBD1. The J segment lost 3 bases and the V segment lost 5 bases, leaving 5 bases of the junction unmatched. This CDR3 is built from 14 residues. The germline V gene has CDR1 LNHDA and CDR2 SQIVND (reference sequence).

This chain links TRBV7-9 with TRBJ1-2; TRBD1 agrees at 7 bases. V trimming: 7 bases; J trimming: 4 bases; junction bases outside the gene matches: 9. Germline V lookup: CDR1 SEHNR, CDR2 FQNEAQ (reference sequence). This CDR3 spans 14 amino acids. The CDR3 DNA follows: TGTGCCAGCATAGGGGCAGGGGGTCGCTATGGCTACACCTTC. Residues: CASIGAGGRYGYTF.

The chain combines TRBV6-5 with TRBJ2-7, with TRBD2 as a possible D gene (7 bases). V was trimmed by 7 bases and J by 0 bases, leaving 16 bases between them. CDR1 MNHEY and CDR2 SVGAGI come from the germline V gene. There are 15 residues in the CDR3. The CDR3 protein is CASTPGAGASYEQYF. CDR3 DNA sequence: TGTGCCAGCACCCCAGGGGCGGGGGCCTCCTACGAGCAGTACTTC.

DNA for the CDR3: TGTGCCAGCACCTCAAGGGACAGAAATTACAATGAGCAGTTCTTC. Its protein product is CASTSRDRNYNEQFF. This chain joins TRBV6-5 and TRBJ2-1; TRBD1 matches 7 bases. The CDR3 runs 15 residues. Germline values: CDR1 MNHEY, CDR2 SVGAGI. The junction had 10 bases not matched to a gene; V was cut back by 7 bases and J by 4 bases.

The chain couples TRBV4-3 to TRBJ2-1; maybe TRBD2 (5 bases). Deletions cut 2 bases from V and 7 bases from J, with 15 bases between. The CDR3 sequence is 15 residues long. Germline V CDR1 and CDR2: LGHNA, YSLEER. The DNA for the CDR3 is TGCGCCAGCAGCCAATCCCGGGGTCTTACGAATGAGCAGTTCTTC. Encoded protein: CASSQSRGLTNEQFF.

The chain couples TRBV9 to TRBJ2-1; 7 bases map to TRBD1. The CDR3 is made up of 15 amino acids. Looked up from germline, CDR1 is SGDLS and CDR2 is YYNGEE. J was trimmed by 9 bases and V by 2 bases; bases with no gene match: 11. The CDR3 protein is CASSVVDRPLLEQFF. CDR3 DNA: TGTGCCAGCAGCGTGGTGGACAGGCCTCTACTTGAGCAGTTCTTC.

The chain couples TRBV5-1 to TRBJ1-2; maybe TRBD1 (6 bases). The V end was cut by 0 bases, the J end by 6 bases, with 15 bases between. This CDR3 is built from 15 residues. CDR1 and CDR2 (germline): SGHRS, YFSETQ. CDR3 nucleotides: TGCGCCAGCAGCTTGGCCGATATGGCAGGGGATGGCTACACCTTC. Translated: CASSLADMAGDGYTF.

Only a few counts were recorded for this clone. This sequence joins TRBV7-2 and TRBJ2-7, with D possibly TRBD1 on 5 matching bases. There are 16 residues in the CDR3. V lost 6 bases and J lost 6, with 24 bases in between. Germline loops: CDR1 SGHTA, CDR2 FQGNSA. The CDR3 loop is CASSPGPGRDQGEQYF. The CDR3 DNA is TGTGCCAGCAGTCCCGGACCCGGCCGCGATCAGGGCGAGCAGTACTTC.

The chain links TRBV5-1 to TRBJ2-3; 7 bases fit TRBD2. J gave up 2 bases and V 4 bases, and 10 bases lay outside the gene matches. The CDR3 spans 16 residues. CDR1 and CDR2 (germline): SGHRS, YFSETQ. CDR3 bases: TGCGCCAGCAGCACCAGACTAGCAGGACCCACAGATACGCAGTATTTT. Translating it yields CASSTRLAGPTDTQYF.

The chain combines TRBV18 with TRBJ2-1; 7 positions agree with TRBD2. The CDR3 consists of 15 residues. From germline, CDR1 is KGHSH and CDR2 LQKENI. V shed 2 bases, J shed 5 bases, and the junction held 6 bases outside the gene matches. CDR3 sequence: CASSPSPSGHNEQFF. The CDR3 nucleotides are TGTGCCAGCTCACCATCCCCTAGCGGACACAATGAGCAGTTCTTC.

The chain carries TRBV10-3 and TRBJ2-5, with 7 bases identical to TRBD1. Germline CDR1 and CDR2: ENHRY and SYGVKD. Trimming took 9 bases from V and 4 from J; bases not matched to a gene: 14. The CDR3 has 15 amino acids. The CDR3 DNA follows: TGTGCCATAAAGGGGGACAGAGAATCCCTAGAGACCCAGTACTTC. Its translation is CAIKGDRESLETQYF.

J is TRBJ2-1 and V is TRBV12-3 or TRBV12-4; the D is unclear. V lost 0 bases, J lost 6 bases, and 3 bases lay in between. CDR3 size: 12 residues. The CDR3 is CASSLAANEQFF. Written as DNA, the CDR3 is TGTGCCAGCAGTTTAGCGGCCAATGAGCAGTTCTTC.

This clone has more than one count but fewer than ten. The chain recombines TRBV11-2 with TRBJ1-6, with D maybe TRBD1 (6 bases). Deletions cut 6 bases from V and 7 bases from J, with 19 bases between. This CDR3 is built from 16 residues. Germline V lookup: CDR1 SGHAT, CDR2 FQNNGV. The CDR3 region is CASSQRPTGRNSPLHF. CDR3 sequence (DNA): TGTGCCAGCAGTCAAAGGCCCACAGGGAGAAATTCACCCCTCCACTTT.

The table lists this clone with a count of one. The V and J genes are TRBV4-3 and TRBJ1-1; no definite D call. V lost 4 bases to trimming and J lost 5 bases, with 11 bases between them. This CDR3 region has 13 residues. Per germline, CDR1 LGHNA and CDR2 YSLEER. CDR3 region: CASSLAEGTEAFF. Written as DNA, the CDR3 is TGCGCCAGCAGCCTTGCGGAGGGAACTGAAGCTTTCTTT.

This chain links TRBV5-1 with TRBJ2-3, with 8 bases aligning to TRBD1. The V gene end was trimmed by 3 bases and the J gene end by 5 bases; junction bases not matched to a gene: 5. From germline, CDR1 is SGHRS and CDR2 YFSETQ. This CDR3 contains 14 residues. CDR3: CASSSGQGGDTQYF. CDR3 nucleotide sequence: TGCGCCAGCAGCTCTGGACAGGGTGGAGATACGCAGTATTTT.

J is TRBJ2-7 and V is TRBV6-6; unclear D gene. Germline V gives CDR1 MNHNY, CDR2 SVGAGI (reference sequence). The CDR3 contains 11 residues. The germline V and J ends were trimmed by 5 bases and 4 bases, with 6 bases remaining between them. The CDR3 region has the DNA TGTGCCAGCAGTACAGCATACGAGCAGTACTTC. It codes for CASSTAYEQYF.

This clone was seen a single time. The CDR3, as DNA: TGCGCCAGCAGCCACGGGACAGGGGGCGCAAGGGAACTGTTTTTT. It encodes CASSHGTGGARELFF. J is TRBJ1-4 and V is TRBV5-1; 12 bases are a match to TRBD1. Looked up from germline, CDR1 is SGHRS and CDR2 is YFSETQ. Germline trimming cut 4 bases from V and 12 bases from J; bases unmatched to any gene: 10. CDR3 size: 15 residues.